These T cell receptor beta chains were read from a single sample in a study of blood T cell repertoires in COVID-19. Measured with immunoSEQ multiplex PCR; TCRdb has only the in-frame clones, and not every one. The data show 200,000 to 300,000 clones, around 84% seen once. The sample taken for sequencing was peripheral blood. These receptors all stem from a man aged 60 to 75 with acute or convalescent COVID-19. The CDR3 runs from the conserved cysteine through the conserved F or W. The D gene is left open where the match is weak. For some rows the clone size is stated as once, few or many, or as a class when expanded; others skip it.

v_call	clone_size	j_call	d_call	cdr3_aa	cdr3_nt
TRBV20-1	-	TRBJ2-5	TRBD2	CSASLLAGIQETQYF	TGCAGTGCTAGTCTACTAGCGGGGATACAAGAGACCCAGTACTTC
TRBV11-2	-	TRBJ2-4	TRBD2	CASSLVRLAGGTAKNIQYF	TGTGCCAGCAGCTTAGTAAGACTAGCGGGGGGTACAGCCAAAAACATTCAGTACTTC
TRBV2	few	TRBJ2-2	TRBD2	CATMGLATTGELFF	TGTGCCACCATGGGACTAGCGACCACCGGGGAGCTGTTTTTT
TRBV2	-	TRBJ1-1	-	CASRRQNTEAFF	TGTGCCAGCAGGAGACAGAACACTGAAGCTTTCTTT
TRBV13	few	TRBJ1-3	-	CASSPTRGSGNTIYF	TGTGCCAGCAGCCCAACGCGGGGCTCGGGAAACACCATATATTTT
TRBV28	-	TRBJ1-6	-	CASNVLNSPLHF	TGTGCCAGCAACGTACTTAATTCACCCCTCCACTTT
TRBV30	-	TRBJ1-2	-	CAWSLGGVYGYTF	TGTGCCTGGAGTCTGGGGGGGGTATATGGCTACACCTTC
TRBV6-5	-	TRBJ1-1	-	CASSYGGGTEAFF	TGTGCCAGCAGTTACGGGGGAGGGACTGAAGCTTTCTTT
TRBV10-3	once	TRBJ1-2	-	CAISAGTSADGYTF	TGTGCCATCAGTGCGGGGACTTCGGCGGATGGCTACACCTTC
TRBV9	-	TRBJ2-5	-	CASSVGIAVAQETQYF	TGTGCCAGCAGCGTAGGGATAGCGGTGGCCCAAGAGACCCAGTACTTC
TRBV11-2	-	TRBJ2-2	-	CASSRQIGQPGRRTGELFF	TGTGCCAGCAGCCGTCAAATTGGACAGCCCGGCCGGAGGACCGGGGAGCTGTTTTTT
TRBV7-9	-	TRBJ2-7	TRBD2	CASTKYSGLGGTGEQYF	TGTGCCAGCACCAAATATTCGGGACTAGGGGGGACTGGCGAGCAGTACTTC
TRBV5-6	once	TRBJ1-2	TRBD1	CASSVRGQGLDTF	TGTGCCAGCAGTGTGAGGGGGCAGGGGTTGGACACCTTC
TRBV5-4	-	TRBJ2-7	TRBD2	CASTLTPGLAAYEQYF	TGTGCCAGCACCCTTACTCCGGGACTAGCGGCCTACGAGCAGTACTTC
TRBV19	-	TRBJ1-5	TRBD1	CASTNQGAWQPQHF	TGTGCCAGTACCAATCAGGGGGCTTGGCAGCCCCAGCATTTT
TRBV5-6	-	TRBJ2-7	TRBD1	CASSLDRDRTAYEQYF	TGTGCCAGCAGCTTGGACCGGGACAGGACAGCCTACGAGCAGTACTTC
TRBV30	once	TRBJ1-5	-	CAWTSTGAYNQPQHF	TGTGCCTGGACTTCGACTGGGGCCTACAATCAGCCCCAGCATTTT
TRBV7-8	-	TRBJ1-5	-	CASSSQGTLSNQPQHF	TGTGCCAGCAGCTCACAGGGTACCCTTAGCAATCAGCCCCAGCATTTT
TRBV7-7	once	TRBJ2-3	TRBD2	CASSLRGISGSGADTQYF	TGTGCTAGCAGCTTACGCGGGATTAGCGGGAGTGGCGCAGATACGCAGTATTTT
TRBV7-8	-	TRBJ1-5	-	CASSETSGGNNQPQHF	TGTGCCAGCAGCGAAACGTCGGGGGGGAACAATCAGCCCCAGCATTTT
TRBV27	-	TRBJ2-1	TRBD2	CASSLASGRKYNEQFF	TGTGCCAGCAGTTTAGCAAGCGGGAGAAAATACAATGAGCAGTTCTTC
TRBV6-1	-	TRBJ2-5	TRBD1	CASSEQGAGETQYF	TGTGCCAGCAGTGAGCAGGGGGCTGGGGAGACCCAGTACTTC
TRBV4-2	-	TRBJ1-2	-	CASSQQGLVYGYTF	TGTGCCAGCAGCCAACAGGGTTTAGTCTATGGCTACACCTTC
TRBV19	few	TRBJ1-1	TRBD1	CASEDRANTEAFF	TGTGCCAGTGAGGACAGGGCGAACACTGAAGCTTTCTTT
TRBV28	once	TRBJ1-1	-	CASSLNTGLAFF	TGTGCCAGCAGTTTAAATACGGGTTTGGCTTTCTTT
TRBV6-5	once	TRBJ1-2	-	CASSYSVQGSGGYTF	TGTGCCAGCAGTTACTCAGTTCAGGGCTCGGGTGGCTACACCTTC
TRBV5-4	once	TRBJ1-2	TRBD1	CASSLGQGSPNYGYTF	TGTGCCAGCAGCTTGGGACAGGGGAGCCCGAACTATGGCTACACCTTC
TRBV5-1	-	TRBJ2-7	-	CASQKDMGLEQYF	TGCGCCAGCCAGAAGGACATGGGGCTCGAGCAGTACTTC
TRBV10-3	-	TRBJ2-1	TRBD2	CAISELLAGGENEQFF	TGTGCCATCAGTGAATTGTTGGCGGGGGGGGAGAATGAGCAGTTCTTC
TRBV5-1	-	TRBJ2-7	TRBD2	CASSAGLAGGSSYEQYF	TGCGCCAGCAGCGCTGGACTAGCGGGGGGAAGCTCCTACGAGCAGTACTTC
TRBV5-1	once	TRBJ1-6	-	CASSSGQTGSNSPLHF	TGCGCCAGCAGCTCCGGGCAAACAGGGAGTAATTCACCCCTCCACTTT
TRBV29-1	-	TRBJ2-3	-	CSVEVGTDTQYF	TGCAGCGTTGAAGTAGGCACAGATACGCAGTATTTT
TRBV10-3	-	TRBJ1-3	-	CAISGTDGHSGNTIYF	TGTGCCATCAGTGGAACGGACGGACACTCTGGAAACACCATATATTTT
TRBV30	-	TRBJ2-5	-	CAWSEFEETQYF	TGTGCCTGGAGTGAGTTTGAGGAGACCCAGTACTTC
TRBV12-3/TRBV12-4	-	TRBJ2-2	-	CASLETPGELFF	TGTGCCAGCCTAGAAACCCCCGGGGAGCTGTTTTTT
TRBV11-2	-	TRBJ1-1	-	CASSAGSNTEAFF	TGTGCCAGCAGCGCCGGGTCCAACACTGAAGCTTTCTTT
TRBV2	once	TRBJ1-2	TRBD1	CASRGQGGTYGYTF	TGTGCCAGCAGAGGACAGGGAGGGACCTATGGCTACACCTTC
TRBV4-1	-	TRBJ1-5	TRBD1	CASSQGTGGEDQPQHF	TGCGCCAGCAGCCAAGGGACAGGGGGCGAGGACCAGCCCCAGCATTTT
TRBV27	-	TRBJ2-2	-	CASSYQQGLTGELFF	TGTGCCAGCAGTTACCAGCAGGGGCTAACCGGGGAGCTGTTTTTT
TRBV5-1	-	TRBJ1-2	-	CASSFGDSRNSYGYTF	TGCGCCAGCAGCTTCGGTGACAGTCGAAACTCCTATGGCTACACCTTC
TRBV7-8	-	TRBJ2-4	TRBD1	CASSLGGTGSHIQYF	TGTGCCAGCAGCTTAGGTGGGACAGGGTCCCACATTCAGTACTTC
TRBV7-2	-	TRBJ1-6	TRBD1	CASSSPGGSYNSPLHF	TGTGCCAGCAGCTCCCCAGGGGGCTCCTATAATTCACCCCTCCACTTT
TRBV11-2	few	TRBJ1-2	-	CASSPIDRSYGYTF	TGTGCCAGCAGCCCAATCGACAGGAGCTATGGCTACACCTTC
TRBV27	-	TRBJ2-2	TRBD1	CASSRRTGATGELFF	TGTGCCAGCAGTCGTCGGACAGGCGCTACCGGGGAGCTGTTTTTT